This TCR beta chain was identified during a study of T-cell reconstitution after alpha-beta-depleted transplantation in children. J was trimmed by 4 bases and V by 6 bases; bases with no gene match: 8. The CDR3 covers 14 residues. Germline V gene sequence: CDR1 SGHTA, CDR2 FQGNSA. Unique molecular identifiers featured in how the TCRbeta library was prepared. TCRdb re-called the PCR reads with MiXCR, one entry per CDR3 protein. The table includes about 610,000 distinct CDR3 sequences, over 9.5% detected once. The receptor comes from a human donor who donated a stem cell graft to a child with acute myeloid leukemia. This sequence joins TRBV7-2 and TRBJ1-1; 7 positions match TRBD1. The sequencing used PBMCs from the stem cell graft donor, collected from the stem cell graft. The CDR3 here is CASRGGGRGTEAFF. The CDR3 nucleotides read TGTGCCAGCAGAGGAGGGGGCCGGGGCACTGAAGCTTTCTTT.